These T cell receptor beta chains were read from a single sample in a study of cytomegalovirus exposure and HLA in healthy donors. Using immunoSEQ multiplex PCR, the repertoire was profiled, and TCRdb retains in-frame clones only, with some absent. The data contain some 150,000 clones, over 80% of them singletons. The sequenced sample consisted of PBMCs. The receptors come from a young woman in good health and CMV-seronegative. Each CDR3 is given with its conserved first and last residue.

length: 16
J: TRBJ1-2
V: TRBV7-9
CDR3: CASSSLTGTGARGYTF

length: 15
J: TRBJ2-1
V: TRBV5-4
CDR3: CASSVSSGGYNEQFF

length: 16
J: TRBJ2-3
V: TRBV4-1
CDR3: CASSPRERGRSDTQYF

length: 13
J: TRBJ1-4
V: TRBV7-8
CDR3: CASSFGIYEKLFF

length: 16
J: TRBJ1-4
V: TRBV5-1
CDR3: CASSPGTGVLWKKLFF

length: 15
J: TRBJ2-5
V: TRBV28
CDR3: CASSLAARVQETQYF

length: 14
J: TRBJ2-7
V: TRBV5-3
CDR3: CARSPQVAGPEQYF

length: 16
J: TRBJ2-3
V: TRBV9
CDR3: CASSVDSGSSTDTQYF

length: 16
J: TRBJ2-7
V: TRBV7-9
CDR3: CASSPAAGGYSYEQYF

length: 14
J: TRBJ1-5
V: TRBV7-9
CDR3: CASSLGGGRQPQHF

length: 14
J: TRBJ2-1
V: TRBV10-2
CDR3: CASSERGGGVEQFF

length: 14
J: TRBJ1-1
V: TRBV5-1
CDR3: CASSPNTGGTEAFF

length: 11
J: TRBJ1-1
V: TRBV20-1
CDR3: CSAPSNTEAFF

length: 11
J: TRBJ2-3
V: TRBV2
CDR3: CASRLADTQYF

length: 13
J: NA
V: TRBV9
CDR3: CASSVAGSYEQYF

length: 14
J: TRBJ1-6
V: TRBV28
CDR3: CASVGLPSNSPLHF

length: 16
J: TRBJ2-6
V: TRBV5-6
CDR3: CASSWGTGTGANVLTF

length: 14
J: TRBJ1-1
V: TRBV11-2
CDR3: CASSPSRPRSEAFF

length: 15
J: TRBJ1-4
V: TRBV6-4
CDR3: CASITERQINEKLFF

length: 12
J: TRBJ1-2
V: TRBV28
CDR3: CASSRQLYGYTF

length: 13
J: TRBJ1-2
V: TRBV5-1
CDR3: CASSQTVNYGYTF

length: 11
J: TRBJ2-1
V: TRBV6-1
CDR3: CATQSNNEQFF